This is a list of T cell receptor beta chains from one sample in a study of T cells in Graves' hyperthyroidism and ophthalmopathy. MiXCR, run by TCRdb on the multiplex PCR reads, gives a single entry per CDR3 protein. Of about 600,000 distinct CDR3 sequences listed, 12% to 15% are singletons. Sequencing was performed on blood. Receptors were obtained from a woman aged 18-29 years with Graves' ophthalmopathy. The conserved cysteine and the conserved F or W are not part of the CDR3 here.

v_call	j_call	cdr3_aa
TRBV11-2	TRBJ2-5	ASSFQDRETQY
TRBV27	TRBJ2-5	ASSPPGQGIRETQY
TRBV30	TRBJ1-1	AWSARTGREAF
TRBV6-1	TRBJ2-7	ASSTLAGFSYEQY
TRBV3-1	TRBJ2-2	ASRTSGTTGELF
TRBV5-5	TRBJ2-5	ASSLRSRGLAGGRETQY
TRBV3-1	TRBJ2-1	ASSPQNRDGLAGVQF
TRBV6-2/TRBV6-3	TRBJ1-5	AGSGTGRNQPQH
TRBV11-3	TRBJ2-1	ASSLGRQNLFNEQF
TRBV2	TRBJ2-1	ASNRLDSNEQF
TRBV11-2	TRBJ2-4	ASRLAGGQGIQY
TRBV6-1	TRBJ2-4	ASGLRPGGRGKNIQY
TRBV6-2/TRBV6-3	TRBJ2-7	ASSHRGYEQY
TRBV19	TRBJ2-1	ASSIRDPPNEQF
TRBV28	TRBJ2-1	ASSSGGGPGEQF
TRBV25-1	TRBJ1-5	ASRKDGSNQPQH